This passage covers 21 T cell receptor beta chains from one sample sequenced in a study of OX40 agonist ivuxolimab in advanced cancers. Only in-frame clones appear in the TCRdb table, and some are missing; sequencing was by immunoSEQ multiplex PCR. The table records fewer than 95,000 clones, roughly 80% of them present only once. Sequenced here: CD4+ or CD8+ T cells sorted from blood, sampled in a trial of the OX40 agonist ivuxolimab. All receptors derive from an adult with an advanced solid tumor such as melanoma, head and neck, liver or kidney cancer.

The chain has TRBV20-1 and TRBJ1-1; D remains unclear. Germline values: CDR1 DFQATT, CDR2 SNEGSKA (reference sequence). The CDR3 is 11 amino acids. Trimming cost V 4 bases and J 11 bases, with 14 bases left between them. DNA for the CDR3: TGCAGTGCTAACCGACTCCCTTCGGCTTTCTTT. Its protein is CSANRLPSAFF.

The chain joins TRBV27 to TRBJ1-1; the D is unclear. This CDR3 region has 12 residues. V was cut by 5 bases and J by 6 bases, with 10 bases left in between. Germline CDR1 MNHEY, CDR2 SMNVEV (reference sequence). The CDR3 here is CASSPPGAEAFF. The CDR3 coding sequence is TGTGCCAGCAGTCCGCCGGGTGCTGAAGCTTTCTTT.

This clone has a single count. The V call is TRBV15, the J call TRBJ2-4; 11 positions match TRBD1. V dropped 0 bases and J dropped 8; count of bases not matched to a gene: 6. CDR1 LNHNV and CDR2 YYDKDF come from the germline V gene (reference sequence). The CDR3 totals 16 residues. The CDR3, as DNA: TGTGCCACCAGCAGAGATAGGGACAGGGGGTCGGACATTCAGTACTTC. This translates into CATSRDRDRGSDIQYF.

This chain joins TRBV9 and TRBJ1-2; 7 bases map to TRBD1. The length of the CDR3 is 13 residues. The germline gives CDR1 SGDLS, CDR2 YYNGEE. V lost 6 bases to trimming and J lost 5 bases; unmatched junction nucleotides: 7. CDR3: CASTQGEPYGYTF. CDR3 bases: TGTGCCAGCACCCAGGGGGAACCTTATGGCTACACCTTC. Combining the CDR3 with reference TRBV9 and TRBJ1-2 gives the whole variable domain DSGVTQTPKHLITATGQRVTLRCSPRSGDLSVYWYQQSLDQGLQFLIQYYNGEERAKGNILERFSAQQFPDLHSELNLSSLELGDSALYFCASTQGEPYGYTFGSGTRLTVV.

V gene TRBV2 combines with J gene TRBJ2-5; D unclear. Germline CDR1 and CDR2: SNHLY and FYNNEI. The V end was cut by 7 bases, the J end by 4 bases, with 7 bases between. This CDR3 has 11 residues. The CDR3 sequence is CASTYGETQYF. CDR3 sequence (DNA): TGTGCCAGCACCTACGGAGAGACCCAGTACTTC.

The CDR3 loop reads CSVGDTRETQYF. CDR3 coding DNA: TGCAGCGTTGGGGACACCCGGGAGACCCAGTACTTC. The chain combines TRBV29-1 with TRBJ2-5; TRBD1 is a possible D gene (6 bases). CDR3 size: 12 residues. Germline CDR1 reads SQVTM; CDR2 reads ANQGSEA. Trimming took off 4 bases at V and 5 bases at J, with 11 bases between the two ends.

This chain connects TRBV28 to TRBJ2-7; TRBD1 agrees at 12 bases. CDR1 is MDHEN, CDR2 SYDVKM, per germline. The junction had 7 bases not matched to a gene; V was cut back by 5 bases and J by 5 bases. This CDR3 has 15 residues. The CDR3 DNA sequence: TGTGCCAGCAGTCTACTGGGACAGGGGGCGCACGAGCAGTACTTC. The encoded protein is CASSLLGQGAHEQYF.

The gene calls are TRBV18 and TRBJ2-3; TRBD2 aligns across 9 bases. Germline V gives CDR1 KGHSH, CDR2 LQKENI. The V and J ends lost 6 bases and 0 bases, in that order; junction bases with no gene match: 4. The CDR3 contains 15 residues. Here the CDR3 reads CASSRSGGSTDTQYF. The CDR3 DNA is TGTGCCAGCTCCCGTAGCGGGGGAAGCACAGATACGCAGTATTTT.

V is TRBV6-5 and J is TRBJ2-7; 8 bases are shared with TRBD2. CDR1 and CDR2 (germline): MNHEY, SVGAGI. The V and J ends lost 0 bases and 9 bases, in that order; junction bases with no gene match: 10. The CDR3 totals 15 residues. Here the CDR3 reads CASSYSSSGGSPQYF. In DNA form, the CDR3 reads TGTGCCAGCAGTTACTCGAGCTCGGGAGGGTCACCGCAGTACTTC.

The J gene is TRBJ1-5, the V gene TRBV6-1; D remains ambiguous. The CDR3 has 12 residues. Germline V gene lookup returns CDR1 MNHNS and CDR2 SASEGT. V was clipped by 2 bases and J by 5 bases, with 4 bases between them. CDR3 sequence: CASSELYQPQHF. The CDR3 nucleotides are TGTGCCAGCAGTGAATTATATCAGCCCCAGCATTTT.

This rearrangement joins TRBV18 to TRBJ2-2; TRBD2 agrees at 8 bases. The length of the CDR3 is 15 residues. CDR1 is KGHSH and CDR2 is LQKENI in the germline V gene. After removal of 2 bases from V and 5 bases from J, the junction contained 4 bases not matched to a gene. The CDR3 sequence: CASSPLTSGTGELFF. The CDR3 DNA sequence: TGTGCCAGCTCACCATTAACTAGCGGAACCGGGGAGCTGTTTTTT. Full variable domain (missing parts from reference TRBV18 and TRBJ2-2): NAGVMQNPRHLVRRRGQEARLRCSPMKGHSHVYWYRQLPEEGLKFMVYLQKENIIDESGMPKERFSAEFPKEGPSILRIQQVVRGDSAAYFCASSPLTSGTGELFFGEGSRLTVL.

V usage is TRBV11-2 and J usage is TRBJ1-1; D gene uncertain. Germline CDR1 reads SGHAT; CDR2 reads FQNNGV. The CDR3 is 14 amino acids. The ends were cut back, 1 base at V and 4 bases at J, with 10 bases in the middle. The CDR3, as DNA: TGTGCCAGCAGCTTAGTGGCGGGAGGCACTGAAGCTTTCTTT. Its translation is CASSLVAGGTEAFF.

This clone was detected only a few times. CDR3 DNA sequence: TGCGCCAGCAGCTTGGAAGGGACAGGGGGACGGGAGACCCAGTACTTC. This translates into CASSLEGTGGRETQYF. The rearrangement uses TRBV5-1 and TRBJ2-5, with 11 bases lining up with TRBD1. The germline V gene has CDR1 SGHRS and CDR2 YFSETQ. The CDR3 totals 16 residues. Trimming took 0 bases from V and 5 from J; bases not matched to a gene: 6.

This chain uses TRBV7-7 with TRBJ2-5; tentative D call: TRBD2 (6 bases). Germline V lookup: CDR1 SSHAT, CDR2 FNYEAQ (reference sequence). This CDR3 has 15 amino acids. The V end lost 1 base, the J end lost 2 bases, and 11 bases lay between the germline ends. The CDR3 coding sequence is TGTGCCAGCAGCTTAGAAGAGGGAGGACAAGAGACCCAGTACTTC. Translated: CASSLEEGGQETQYF.

The chain employs TRBV7-9 and TRBJ2-4; D may be TRBD2 (6 bases). CDR1 and CDR2 from the germline V gene are SEHNR and FQNEAQ (reference sequence). The CDR3 covers 15 residues. Trimming cost V 2 bases and J 0 bases, with 8 bases left between them. In DNA, the CDR3 is TGTGCCAGCAGCTTAACGGGAGAAGCCAAAAACATTCAGTACTTC. Protein sequence: CASSLTGEAKNIQYF.

V gene TRBV7-9 combines with J gene TRBJ2-7; D perhaps matches TRBD2 (5 bases). Germline V lookup: CDR1 SEHNR, CDR2 FQNEAQ (reference sequence). Trimming pared 5 bases from V and 4 bases from J, leaving 18 bases between. This CDR3 has 15 residues. Written as DNA, the CDR3 is TGTGCCAGCAGCAGGATGAGGGAGAGTTTATACGAGCAGTACGTC. It encodes CASSRMRESLYEQYV.

CDR3 coding DNA: TGTGCCAGCAGGACTAGAGGTGGTTACGAGCAGTACGTC. Translating gives CASRTRGGYEQYV. This chain uses TRBV27 with TRBJ2-7; D is possibly TRBD2 (6 bases). The germline V and J ends were trimmed by 6 bases and 4 bases, with 13 bases remaining between them. Germline V gives CDR1 MNHEY, CDR2 SMNVEV (reference sequence). This CDR3 region has 13 residues.

The rearrangement links TRBV5-1 to TRBJ2-3; no definite D call. There are 15 residues in the CDR3. Germline values: CDR1 SGHRS, CDR2 YFSETQ. The V end was cut by 4 bases, the J end by 6 bases, with 18 bases between. DNA of the CDR3: TGCGCCAGCAGCCGTGCGGCCGATCCTACCGATACGCAGTATTTT. It translates to CASSRAADPTDTQYF.

CDR3 in amino acids: CASSPRNANYGYTF. As DNA, the CDR3 is TGTGCCAGCAGCCCACGAAATGCTAACTATGGCTACACCTTC. The chain combines TRBV11-2 with TRBJ1-2; D unclear. Germline-derived CDR1 and CDR2 are SGHAT and FQNNGV. V was shortened by 5 bases and J by 0 bases, with 10 bases between the two germline ends. The CDR3 has 14 residues.

DNA for the CDR3: TGTGCCATCAGTGAGTTAAAGCGGGGGGGCCCCAGGGAGCAGTTCTTC. This codes for CAISELKRGGPREQFF. The chain combines TRBV10-3 with TRBJ2-1, with TRBD2 identical over 10 bases. J was trimmed by 10 bases and V by 1 base; bases with no gene match: 10. The length of the CDR3 is 16 residues. Germline values: CDR1 ENHRY, CDR2 SYGVKD.

The chain is built from TRBV5-1 and TRBJ1-1; 8 nucleotides align to TRBD1. J was trimmed by 3 bases and V by 0 bases; bases with no gene match: 10. Germline CDR1 SGHRS, CDR2 YFSETQ. This CDR3 is built from 17 residues. The CDR3 region is CASSLAQGAGVYTEAFF. The CDR3 DNA reads TGCGCCAGCAGCTTGGCCCAGGGGGCGGGAGTGTACACTGAAGCTTTCTTT. The whole variable domain, remainder taken from reference TRBV5-1 and TRBJ1-1, is KAGVTQTPRYLIKTRGQQVTLSCSPISGHRSVSWYQQTPGQGLQFLFEYFSETQRNKGNFPGRFSGRQFSNSRSEMNVSTLELGDSALYLCASSLAQGAGVYTEAFFGQGTRLTVV.